This TCR beta chain was sequenced during a study of T cell responses to AZD1222 COVID-19 vaccine. The study's findings and limits: Seropositive at baseline were only a handful of AZD1222 recipients. Donors in the cohort were predominantly white British and more often female, and clonal diversity was possibly underestimated. Receipt of two AZD1222 doses was followed by a rise in Spike-specific TCR breadth and depth.

Concerning this clone: What it recognizes is unknown.

Libraries were prepared by immunoSEQ multiplex PCR; TCRdb keeps only in-frame clonotypes and omits some of them. Of 150,000 to 200,000 clones in the sample, about 88% are singletons; the top ten hold approximately 1.6%. Trimming stripped 4 bases from V and 4 bases from J, with 11 bases between. Per the germline V gene, CDR1 is SNHLY and CDR2 is FYNNEI. CDR3 length equals 14 residues. The clonotype was recovered from an adult in good health. The sequenced sample was peripheral blood, obtained on day 0 of AZD1222 vaccination. The V call is TRBV2, the J call TRBJ2-1, with D perhaps matching TRBD2 (6 bases). The CDR3 reads CASSGGTLYNEQFF. CDR3 nucleotide sequence: TGTGCCAGCAGTGGGGGGACTTTGTACAATGAGCAGTTCTTC.